This T cell receptor beta chain was profiled in a study of T cells in localized non-small cell lung cancer (dated by TCRdb to the early 2020s). Describing the broader study: T cell repertoires of 200 to 250 early-stage NSCLC patients were analyzed, with tumors being compared against uninvolved tumor-adjacent lungs. The cohort comprised 236 treatment-naïve NSCLC patients with resected, localized lung tumors. The mean age of the NSCLC patients was about 62 years, with fewer than 150 men and 107 women.

There are 14 amino acids in the CDR3, from cysteine to phenylalanine inclusive. The DNA shown is the 42-base CDR3, in frame from base 1. Trimming takes 3 bases from V and 5 bases from J, and the germline ends sit 8 bases apart. Taken from the germline V gene, the CDR1 and CDR2 loops are KGHSH and LQKENI. Results and caveats for the whole study, not just this receptor: Uninvolved tumor-adjacent lung showed the highest T cell clonality, higher than tumor, which suggests more focused antigenic responses in the adjacent lung. Because the study design was exploratory, TCR variables were selected using unadjusted p-values without false-discovery rate correction. Multi-region tumor sequencing was not performed, so intratumor heterogeneity could not be excluded. A median of 57 of the top 100 tumor clones were detected in paired uninvolved adjacent lung, and some 28 of these tumor clones were also found among the top 100 clones of the paired uninvolved adjacent lung. Higher blood T cell density associated with longer overall survival, while higher adjacent-lung clonality associated with shorter survival.

On this clone itself: The antigen this receptor binds is unknown. No clone much larger than this one lies a single base away; base qualities are absent.

At diagnosis, peripheral blood, uninvolved tumor-adjacent lung and tumor were collected and stored as a combination of fresh-frozen and FFPE material. Blood samples were analyzed as peripheral blood mononuclear cells for TCR repertoire profiling. TCR beta CDR3 regions were sequenced from DNA using the immunoSEQ Assay. As for the original processing: To compute T cell density, TCR beta template counts were normalized to usable DNA, which was estimated by amplifying housekeeping genes. The preseqR package was used to estimate richness by extrapolating to 400,000 templates for PBMC samples and to 120,000 templates for tissue samples. Clonality was defined as one minus Pielou's evenness. To identify tissue-enriched TCRs, differential abundance testing was run on productive amino-acid clonotypes with a minimum total count of 5 and an alpha of 0.1. The Jaccard Index and the Morisita Overlap Index were used to measure how much the repertoires overlapped between compartments. GLIPH grouped TCR beta CDR3s together with public tetramer-defined viral CDR3s, and a viral motif had to include at least three viral sequences and also show V-gene enrichment. Here the immuneACCESS table is served through TCRdb, limited to in-frame sequences with V and J called. Missing clones are a known gap in these copies; in checked studies unresolved V genes cover under half, and the rest lacks a known reason. V and J calls and clone size come straight from that table; D and trimming were deduced from the DNA. The sample table lists 41,000 or so clones, about 88% of them with a count of one. The ten largest account for more than 2% of the sample.

The sample was peripheral blood, taken before any cancer treatment. Here the chain combines TRBV18 and TRBJ1-6, with no confidently assigned D gene. The sequence came from a female donor over 55 with stage I squamous cell lung carcinoma. The DNA reads TGTGCCAGCTCACCGTCACGGAATAATTCACCCCTCCACTTT. Its translation is CASSPSRNNSPLHF.